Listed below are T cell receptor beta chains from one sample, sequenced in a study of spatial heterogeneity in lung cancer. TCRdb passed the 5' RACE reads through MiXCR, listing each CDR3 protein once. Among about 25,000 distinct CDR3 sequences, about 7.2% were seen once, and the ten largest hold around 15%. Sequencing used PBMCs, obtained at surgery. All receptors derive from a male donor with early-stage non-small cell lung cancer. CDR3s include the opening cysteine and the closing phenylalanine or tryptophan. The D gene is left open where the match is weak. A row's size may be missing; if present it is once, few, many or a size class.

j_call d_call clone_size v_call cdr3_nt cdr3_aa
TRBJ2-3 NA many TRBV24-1 TGTGCCACCAGTGGTTGGGATACGCAGTATTTT CATSGWDTQYF
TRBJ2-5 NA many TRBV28 TGTGCCAGCAGTCCTCCTGGGGAGCTCCTGGGGGACTTC CASSPPGELLGDF
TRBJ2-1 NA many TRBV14 TGTGCCAGCAGCCAAAAAGGGACCTCCTACAATGAGCAGTTCTTC CASSQKGTSYNEQFF
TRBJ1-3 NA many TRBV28 TGTGCCAGCAGTCCCCATTGGGTAGCTGGAAACACCATATATTTT CASSPHWVAGNTIYF
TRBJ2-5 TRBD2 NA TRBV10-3 TGTGCCATCAGGGCCCAGGTGCCGGGAGGAAAGGAGACCCAGTACTTC CAIRAQVPGGKETQYF
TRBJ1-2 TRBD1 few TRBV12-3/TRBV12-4 TGTGCCAGCAGCCTAAGGACAGGGGTAAACTATGGCTACACCTTC CASSLRTGVNYGYTF
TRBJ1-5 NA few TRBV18 TGTGCCAGCTCACTTAATCAGGGGACCAATCAGCCCCAGCATTTT CASSLNQGTNQPQHF
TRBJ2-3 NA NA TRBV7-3 TGTGCCAGCAGCTCTGAAACGGATACGCAGTATTTT CASSSETDTQYF
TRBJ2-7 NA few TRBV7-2 TGTGCCAGCAGCCCCTCCGGGGGCAGGTACGAGCAGTACTTC CASSPSGGRYEQYF
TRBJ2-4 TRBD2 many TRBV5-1 TGCGCCAGCAGCTTGGATGGTAGCGGGAGGAACATTCAGTACTTC CASSLDGSGRNIQYF
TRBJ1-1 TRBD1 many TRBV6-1 TGTGCCAGCAGGGTTTCGGGACAGGGGATTGAAGCTTTCTTT CASRVSGQGIEAFF
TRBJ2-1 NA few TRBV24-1 TGTGCCACCAGTGACCACACCGGGACAACCTACAATGAGCAGTTCTTC CATSDHTGTTYNEQFF
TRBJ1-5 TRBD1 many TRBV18 TGTGCCAGCTCACCGACGGGGACAGGCCTCTATAGCAATCAGCCCCAGCATTTT CASSPTGTGLYSNQPQHF
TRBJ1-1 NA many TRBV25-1 TGTGCCAGCAGTGAGCCCAACAGGAACACTGAAGCTTTCTTT CASSEPNRNTEAFF
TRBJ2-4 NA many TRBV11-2 TGTGCCAGCAGCTTAGGGGGGACAAGGCTAGCCAAAAACATTCAGTACTTC CASSLGGTRLAKNIQYF
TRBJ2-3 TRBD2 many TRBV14 TGTGCCAGCAGCCGCCGACTAGCGACTAAACCCACAGATACGCAGTATTTT CASSRRLATKPTDTQYF
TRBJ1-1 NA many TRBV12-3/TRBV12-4 TGTGCCAGCACCCTCGGGAGGGGGGGGACTGAAGCTTTCTTT CASTLGRGGTEAFF
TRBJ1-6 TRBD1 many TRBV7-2 TGTGCCAGCAGCCAACAGACAGGGGGTAATTCACCCCTCCACTTT CASSQQTGGNSPLHF
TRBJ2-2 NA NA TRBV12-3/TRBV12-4 TGTGCCAGAGCACGATGGGGGAACACCGGGGAGCTGTTTTTT CARARWGNTGELFF
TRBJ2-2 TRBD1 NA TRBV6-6 TGTGCCAGCAGATCACAGGGGACCACCGGGGAGCTGTTTTTT CASRSQGTTGELFF
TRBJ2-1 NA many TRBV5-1 TGCGCCAGCAGCTCTCCCTTAGCGGCGGATGAGCAGTTCTTC CASSSPLAADEQFF
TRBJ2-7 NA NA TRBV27 TGTGCCAGCAGCCAAAATCGCCGGGAGCAGTACTTC CASSQNRREQYF
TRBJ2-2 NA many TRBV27 TGTGCCAGCAGGGACGGCGGGGAGCTGTTTTTT CASRDGGELFF
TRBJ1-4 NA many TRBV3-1 TGTGCCAGCAGCCTGCGGACGGCCATGAATGAAAAACTGTTTTTT CASSLRTAMNEKLFF
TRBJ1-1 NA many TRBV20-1 TGCAGTGTGGGTTCGGGACCCACTGAAGCTTTCTTT CSVGSGPTEAFF
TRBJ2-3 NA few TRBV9 TGTGCCAGCAGCGTAGTGCCTACCACCACAGATACGCAGTATTTT CASSVVPTTTDTQYF
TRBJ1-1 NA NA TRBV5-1 TGCGCCAGCACCGTGGGGGTAAACACTGAAGCTTTCTTT CASTVGVNTEAFF
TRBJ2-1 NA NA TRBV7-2 TGTGCCAGCAGCTTTACAGGGACCCATGAGCAGTTCTTC CASSFTGTHEQFF
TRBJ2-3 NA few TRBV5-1 TGCGCCAGCAGCTTGTCCGGCACAGGCGGGACAGATACGCAGTATTTT CASSLSGTGGTDTQYF
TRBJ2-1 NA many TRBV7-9 TGTGCCAGCAGCTTAGTTCCAGGGTGGGACAATGAGCAGTTCTTC CASSLVPGWDNEQFF
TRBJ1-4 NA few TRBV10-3 TGTGCCATCAGCCAGATGGAATTTAATGAAAAACTGTTTTTT CAISQMEFNEKLFF
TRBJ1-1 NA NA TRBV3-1 TGTGCCAGCAGCCATGGGCAGAGGGTCTCTGAAGCTTTCTTT CASSHGQRVSEAFF
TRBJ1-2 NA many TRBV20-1 TGCAGTGCTAGAGACGGATCTCTGGAAGGTGGCTACACCTTC CSARDGSLEGGYTF
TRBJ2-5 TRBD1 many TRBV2 TGTGCCAGCAGGAGACAGGGACGGGGCCAAGAGACCCAGTACTTC CASRRQGRGQETQYF
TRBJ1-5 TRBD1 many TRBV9 TGTGCCAGCAGCCCCCGGCAGGGGGACGGTCAGCCCCAGCATTTT CASSPRQGDGQPQHF
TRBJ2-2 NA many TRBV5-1 TGCGCCAGCAGAATGGCGGCTGGGGACACCGGGGAGCTGTTTTTT CASRMAAGDTGELFF
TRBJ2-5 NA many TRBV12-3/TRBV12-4 TGTGCCAGCAGTTCCAGGGTTTGGGAGACCCAGTACTTC CASSSRVWETQYF
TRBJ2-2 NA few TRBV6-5 TGTGCCAGCAGGCTAGGGGGATTATACACCGGGGAGCTGTTTTTT CASRLGGLYTGELFF
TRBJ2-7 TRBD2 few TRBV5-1 TGCGCCAGCAGCTTGCGGGAGGGCCAGTCACCCTACGAGCAGTACTTC CASSLREGQSPYEQYF
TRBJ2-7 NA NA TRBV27 TGTGCCAGCAGAGGGGTCTCCTACGAGCAGTACTTC CASRGVSYEQYF
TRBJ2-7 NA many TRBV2 TGTGCCAGCAGCCCCAGATACGAGCAGTACTTC CASSPRYEQYF
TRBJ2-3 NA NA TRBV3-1 TGTGCCAGCAGCCGAGCCGGGACTGGCTACACAGATACGCAGTATTTT CASSRAGTGYTDTQYF
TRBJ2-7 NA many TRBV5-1 TGCGCCAGCAGCTTGGAGGGGGGTGCCTACGAGCAGTACTTC CASSLEGGAYEQYF
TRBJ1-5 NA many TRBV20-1 TGCAGTGCTACCCGGGGCTCATACAGCAATCAGCCCCAGCATTTT CSATRGSYSNQPQHF
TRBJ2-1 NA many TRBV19 TGTGCCAGTAGTATTTCTTTCCAATCCAATGAGCAGTTCTTC CASSISFQSNEQFF
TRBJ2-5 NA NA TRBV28 TGTGCCAGCAGTTTGAAGTTGTACCAAGAGACCCAGTACTTC CASSLKLYQETQYF
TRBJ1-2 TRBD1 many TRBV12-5 TGTGCTAGTGGTTTGGTAGTCACACAGGGGATGGGCTACACCTTC CASGLVVTQGMGYTF
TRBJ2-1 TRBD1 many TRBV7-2 TGTGCCAGCAGCTCCTGGACAGGGGGCTACAATGAGCAGTTCTTC CASSSWTGGYNEQFF
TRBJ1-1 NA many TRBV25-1 TGTGCCAGCAGTGAGGCGGGGAACACTGAAGCTTTCTTT CASSEAGNTEAFF
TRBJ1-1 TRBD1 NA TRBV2 TGTGCCAGCAGTGGGCACAGGGGGCCAAGCTCTGAAGCTTTCTTT CASSGHRGPSSEAFF
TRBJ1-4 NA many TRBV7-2 TGTGCCAGCAGCTTAAGAGGGCCCGAAGAAAAACTGTTTTTT CASSLRGPEEKLFF
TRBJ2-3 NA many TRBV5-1 TGCGCCAGCAGCTCCGGGTCCACAGATACGCAGTATTTT CASSSGSTDTQYF
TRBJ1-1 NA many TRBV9 TGTGCCAGCAGCGTAGAAGCCTGGCAGCTGGGGACTGAAGCTTTCTTT CASSVEAWQLGTEAFF
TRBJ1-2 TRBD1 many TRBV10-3 TGTGCCATCAGTGTACAGGGGAACTATGGCTACACCTTC CAISVQGNYGYTF
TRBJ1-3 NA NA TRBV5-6 TGTGCCAGCAGCTACCTAAACTCTGGAAACACCATATATTTT CASSYLNSGNTIYF